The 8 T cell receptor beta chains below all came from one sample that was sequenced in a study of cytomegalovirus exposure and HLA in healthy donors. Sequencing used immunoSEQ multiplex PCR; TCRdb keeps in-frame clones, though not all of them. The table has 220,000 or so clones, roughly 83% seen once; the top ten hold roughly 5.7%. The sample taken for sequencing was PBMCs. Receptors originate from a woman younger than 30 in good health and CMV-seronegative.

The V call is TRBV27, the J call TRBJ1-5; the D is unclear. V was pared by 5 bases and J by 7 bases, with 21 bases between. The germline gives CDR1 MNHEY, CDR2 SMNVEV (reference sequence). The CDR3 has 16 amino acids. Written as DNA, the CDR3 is TGTGCCAGCAGTCCCGCCCGGGCCGACGGGCAACAGCCCCAGCATTTT. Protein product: CASSPARADGQQPQHF.

The CDR3 reads CASSLGLTGGLEQYF. The CDR3 DNA is TGTGCCAGCAGCTTGGGGTTGACAGGGGGCTTGGAGCAGTACTTC. The V gene is TRBV5-6, the J gene TRBJ2-7; 10 nucleotides match TRBD1. V shed 0 bases and J 7 bases; nucleotides not matched to a gene: 7. The CDR3 totals 15 residues. In germline, CDR1 is SGHDT, CDR2 YYEEEE. Variable domain in full (rest from reference TRBV5-6 and TRBJ2-7): DAGVTQSPTHLIKTRGQQVTLRCSPKSGHDTVSWYQQALGQGPQFIFQYYEEEERQRGNFPDRFSGHQFPNYSSELNVNALLLGDSALYLCASSLGLTGGLEQYFGPGTRLTVT.

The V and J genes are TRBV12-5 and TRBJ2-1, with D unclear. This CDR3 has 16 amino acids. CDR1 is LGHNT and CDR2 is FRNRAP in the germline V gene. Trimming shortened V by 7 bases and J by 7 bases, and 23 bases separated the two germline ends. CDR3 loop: CASATILDLLPNEQFF. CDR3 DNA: TGTGCTAGTGCCACGATCCTCGACCTATTACCTAATGAGCAGTTCTTC. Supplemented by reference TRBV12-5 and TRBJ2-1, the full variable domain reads DARVTQTPRHKVTEMGQEVTMRCQPILGHNTVFWYRQTMMQGLELLAYFRNRAPLDDSGMPKDRFSAEMPDATLATLKIQPSEPRDSAVYFCASATILDLLPNEQFFGPGTRLTVL.

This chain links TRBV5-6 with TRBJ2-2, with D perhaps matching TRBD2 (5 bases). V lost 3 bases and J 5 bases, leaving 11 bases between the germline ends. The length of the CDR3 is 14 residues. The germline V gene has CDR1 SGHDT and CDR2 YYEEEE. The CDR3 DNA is TGTGCCAGCAGCTGGGGAAGAGGGACCGGGGAGCTGTTTTTT. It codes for CASSWGRGTGELFF.

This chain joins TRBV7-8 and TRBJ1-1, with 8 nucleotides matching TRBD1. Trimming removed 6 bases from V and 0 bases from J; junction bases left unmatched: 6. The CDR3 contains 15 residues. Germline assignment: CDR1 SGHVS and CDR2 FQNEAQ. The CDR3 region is CASSLDRGLNTEAFF. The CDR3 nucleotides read TGTGCCAGCAGTCTTGACAGGGGACTGAACACTGAAGCTTTCTTT.

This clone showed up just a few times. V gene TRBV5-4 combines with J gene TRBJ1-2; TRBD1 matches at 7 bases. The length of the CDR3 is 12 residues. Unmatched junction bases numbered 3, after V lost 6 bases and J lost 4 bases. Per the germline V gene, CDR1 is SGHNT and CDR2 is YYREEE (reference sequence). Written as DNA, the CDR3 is TGTGCCAGCACCCGGGACAGCTATGGCTACACCTTC. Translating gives CASTRDSYGYTF.

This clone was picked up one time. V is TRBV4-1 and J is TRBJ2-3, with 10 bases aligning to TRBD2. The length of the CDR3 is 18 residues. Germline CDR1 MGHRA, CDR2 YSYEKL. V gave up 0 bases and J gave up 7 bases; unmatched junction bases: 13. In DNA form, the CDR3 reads TGCGCCAGCAGCCAAGATCTCAATAGCGGGGGGTCACGACATACGCAGTATTTT. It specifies CASSQDLNSGGSRHTQYF.

CDR3 region: CASSVGRNYPSEQYF. CDR3 bases: TGTGCCAGCAGCGTAGGGAGAAACTACCCCTCCGAGCAGTACTTC. V and J are TRBV5-6 and TRBJ2-7; TRBD2 is a possible D gene (5 bases). The CDR3 covers 15 residues. Trimming took 4 bases from V and 6 from J, leaving 20 bases between them. Germline V gene sequence: CDR1 SGHDT, CDR2 YYEEEE. Combining the CDR3 with reference TRBV5-6 and TRBJ2-7 gives the whole variable domain DAGVTQSPTHLIKTRGQQVTLRCSPKSGHDTVSWYQQALGQGPQFIFQYYEEEERQRGNFPDRFSGHQFPNYSSELNVNALLLGDSALYLCASSVGRNYPSEQYFGPGTRLTVT.